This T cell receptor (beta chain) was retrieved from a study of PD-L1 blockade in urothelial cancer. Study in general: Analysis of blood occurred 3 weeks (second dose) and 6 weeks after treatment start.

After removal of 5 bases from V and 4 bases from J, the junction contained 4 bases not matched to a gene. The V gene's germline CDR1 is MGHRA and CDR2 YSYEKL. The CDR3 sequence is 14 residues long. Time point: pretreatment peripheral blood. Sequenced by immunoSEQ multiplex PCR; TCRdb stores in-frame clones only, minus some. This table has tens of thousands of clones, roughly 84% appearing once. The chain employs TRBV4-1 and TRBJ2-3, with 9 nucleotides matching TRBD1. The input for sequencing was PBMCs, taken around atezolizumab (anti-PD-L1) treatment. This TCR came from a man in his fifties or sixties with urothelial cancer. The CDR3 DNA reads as TGCGCCAGCAGCAGGACAGGGGTTCCAGATACGCAGTATTTT. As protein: CASSRTGVPDTQYF.